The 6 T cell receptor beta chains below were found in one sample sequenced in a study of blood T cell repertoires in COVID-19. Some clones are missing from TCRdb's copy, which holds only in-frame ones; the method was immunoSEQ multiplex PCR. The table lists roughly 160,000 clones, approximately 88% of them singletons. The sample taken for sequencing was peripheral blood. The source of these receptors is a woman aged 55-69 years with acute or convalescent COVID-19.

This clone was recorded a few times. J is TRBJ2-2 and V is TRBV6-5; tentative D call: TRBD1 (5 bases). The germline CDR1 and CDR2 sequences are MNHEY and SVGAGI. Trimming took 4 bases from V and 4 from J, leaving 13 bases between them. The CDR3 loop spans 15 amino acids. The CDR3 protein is CASSSPGRATGELFF. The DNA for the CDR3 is TGTGCCAGCAGTTCCCCGGGCAGGGCCACCGGGGAGCTGTTTTTT.

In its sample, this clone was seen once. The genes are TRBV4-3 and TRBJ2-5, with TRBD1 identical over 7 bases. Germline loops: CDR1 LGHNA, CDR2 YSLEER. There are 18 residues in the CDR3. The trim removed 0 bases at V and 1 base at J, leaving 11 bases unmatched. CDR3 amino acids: CASSQDRGATGIQETQYF. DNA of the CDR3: TGCGCCAGCAGCCAAGATAGAGGGGCGACAGGGATCCAAGAGACCCAGTACTTC.

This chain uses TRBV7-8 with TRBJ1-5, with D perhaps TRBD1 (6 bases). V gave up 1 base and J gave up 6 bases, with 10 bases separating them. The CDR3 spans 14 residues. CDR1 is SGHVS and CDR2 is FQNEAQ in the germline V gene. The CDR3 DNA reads TGTGCCAGCAGCTTAGTCGGGGACACTCAGCCCCAGCATTTT. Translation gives CASSLVGDTQPQHF.

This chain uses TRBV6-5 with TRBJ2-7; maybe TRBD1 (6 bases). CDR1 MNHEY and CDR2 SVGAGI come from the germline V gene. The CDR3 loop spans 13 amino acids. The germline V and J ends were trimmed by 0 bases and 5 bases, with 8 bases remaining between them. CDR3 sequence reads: CASSYSRGNEQYF. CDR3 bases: TGTGCCAGCAGTTACTCGAGGGGGAACGAGCAGTACTTC.

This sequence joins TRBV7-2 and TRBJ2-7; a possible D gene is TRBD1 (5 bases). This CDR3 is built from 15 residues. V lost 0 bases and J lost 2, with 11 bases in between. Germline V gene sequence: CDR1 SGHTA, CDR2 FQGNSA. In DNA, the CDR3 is TGTGCCAGCAGCTTAGCGCCGGACAACCCCTACGAGCAGTACTTC. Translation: CASSLAPDNPYEQYF.

The chain's CDR3 is CASSQDTANEKLFF. The DNA for the CDR3 is TGTGCCAGCAGCCAGGACACCGCTAATGAAAAACTGTTTTTT. The V and J genes are TRBV6-2 or TRBV6-3 and TRBJ1-4; D perhaps matches TRBD1 (5 bases). Deletions cut 6 bases from V and 3 bases from J, with 11 bases between. Germline V CDR1 and CDR2: MNHEY, SVGEGT. CDR3 length: 14 residues.